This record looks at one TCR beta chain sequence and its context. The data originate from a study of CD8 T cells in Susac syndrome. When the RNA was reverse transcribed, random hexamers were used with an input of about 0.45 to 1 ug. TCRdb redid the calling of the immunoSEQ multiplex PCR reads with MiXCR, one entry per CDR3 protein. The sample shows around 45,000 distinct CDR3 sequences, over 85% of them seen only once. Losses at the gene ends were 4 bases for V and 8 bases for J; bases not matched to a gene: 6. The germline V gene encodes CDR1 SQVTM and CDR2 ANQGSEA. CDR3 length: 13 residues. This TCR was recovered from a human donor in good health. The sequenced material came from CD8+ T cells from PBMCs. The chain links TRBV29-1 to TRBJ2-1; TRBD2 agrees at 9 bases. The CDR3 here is CSVVDSGSYEQFF. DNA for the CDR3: TGCAGCGTTGTTGATAGCGGGAGCTATGAGCAGTTCTTC.